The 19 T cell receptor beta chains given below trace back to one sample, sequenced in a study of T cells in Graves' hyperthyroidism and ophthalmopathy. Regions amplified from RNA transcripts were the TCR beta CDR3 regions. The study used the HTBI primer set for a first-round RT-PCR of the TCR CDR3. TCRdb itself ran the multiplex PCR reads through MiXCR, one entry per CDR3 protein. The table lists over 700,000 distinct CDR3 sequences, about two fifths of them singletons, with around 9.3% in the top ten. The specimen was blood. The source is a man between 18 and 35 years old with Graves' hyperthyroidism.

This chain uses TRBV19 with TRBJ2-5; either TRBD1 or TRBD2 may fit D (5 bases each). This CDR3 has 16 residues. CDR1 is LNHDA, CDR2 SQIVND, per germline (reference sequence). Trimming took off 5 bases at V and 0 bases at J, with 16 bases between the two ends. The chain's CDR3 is CASSPGQRLHQETQYF. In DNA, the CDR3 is TGTGCCAGTAGTCCGGGGCAAAGGTTACACCAAGAGACCCAGTACTTC.

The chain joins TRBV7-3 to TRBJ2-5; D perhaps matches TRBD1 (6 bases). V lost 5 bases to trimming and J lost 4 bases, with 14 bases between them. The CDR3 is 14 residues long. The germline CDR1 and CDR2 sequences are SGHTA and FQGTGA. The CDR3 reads CASSQAHRVETQYF. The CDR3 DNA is TGTGCCAGCAGCCAAGCCCACAGGGTAGAGACCCAGTACTTC.

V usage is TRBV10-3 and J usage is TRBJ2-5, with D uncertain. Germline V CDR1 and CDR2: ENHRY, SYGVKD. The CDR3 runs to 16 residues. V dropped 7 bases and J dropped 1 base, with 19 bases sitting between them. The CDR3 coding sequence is TGTGCCATCACCCCCGCAGACATCTCAATCCAAGAGACCCAGTACTTC. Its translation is CAITPADISIQETQYF.

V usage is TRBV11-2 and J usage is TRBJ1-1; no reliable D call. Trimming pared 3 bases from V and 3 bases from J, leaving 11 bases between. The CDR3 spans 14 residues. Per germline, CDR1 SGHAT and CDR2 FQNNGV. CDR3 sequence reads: CASSFSRTYTEAFF. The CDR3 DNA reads TGTGCCAGCAGCTTTTCCCGGACCTACACTGAAGCTTTCTTT.

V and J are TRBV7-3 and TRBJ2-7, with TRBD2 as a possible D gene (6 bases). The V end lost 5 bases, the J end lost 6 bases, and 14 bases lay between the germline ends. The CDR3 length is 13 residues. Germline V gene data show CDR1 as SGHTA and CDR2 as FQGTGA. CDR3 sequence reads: CASSNTPGSEQYF. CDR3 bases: TGTGCCAGCAGCAATACACCCGGGAGCGAGCAGTACTTC. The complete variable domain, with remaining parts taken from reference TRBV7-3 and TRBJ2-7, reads GAGVSQTPSNKVTEKGKYVELRCDPISGHTALYWYRQSLGQGPEFLIYFQGTGAADDSGLPNDRFFAVRPEGSVSTLKIQRTERGDSAVYLCASSNTPGSEQYFGPGTRLTVT.

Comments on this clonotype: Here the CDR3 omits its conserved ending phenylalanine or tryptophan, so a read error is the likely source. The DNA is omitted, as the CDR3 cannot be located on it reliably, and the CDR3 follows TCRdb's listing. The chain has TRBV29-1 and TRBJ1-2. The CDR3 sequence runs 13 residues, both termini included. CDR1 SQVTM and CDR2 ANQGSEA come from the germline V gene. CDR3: CSSISVQTMATQS.

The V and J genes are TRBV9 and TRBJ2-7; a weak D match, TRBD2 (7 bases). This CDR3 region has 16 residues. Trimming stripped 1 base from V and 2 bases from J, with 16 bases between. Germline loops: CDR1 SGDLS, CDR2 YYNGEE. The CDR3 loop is CASSVTQGGATYEQYF. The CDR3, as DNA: TGTGCCAGCAGCGTAACACAGGGAGGGGCTACCTACGAGCAGTACTTC.

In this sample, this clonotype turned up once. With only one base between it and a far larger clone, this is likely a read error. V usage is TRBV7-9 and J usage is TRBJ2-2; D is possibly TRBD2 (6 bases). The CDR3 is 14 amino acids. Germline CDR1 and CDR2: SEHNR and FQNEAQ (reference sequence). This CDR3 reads CASSSGLNTGGLFF. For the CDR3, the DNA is TGTGCCAGCAGCTCGGGACTTAACACCGGGGGGCTGTTTTTT.

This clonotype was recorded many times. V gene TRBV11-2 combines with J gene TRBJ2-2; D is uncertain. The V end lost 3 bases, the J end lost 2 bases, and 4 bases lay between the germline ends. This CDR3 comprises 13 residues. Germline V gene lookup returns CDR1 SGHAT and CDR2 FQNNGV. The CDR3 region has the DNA TGTGCCAGCAGCTTTATAAACACCGGGGAGCTGTTTTTT. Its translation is CASSFINTGELFF.

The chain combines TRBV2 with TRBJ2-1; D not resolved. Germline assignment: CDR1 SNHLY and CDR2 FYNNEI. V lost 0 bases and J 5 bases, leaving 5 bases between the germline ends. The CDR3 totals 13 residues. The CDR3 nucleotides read TGTGCCAGCAGTGAAGCGGTTGACAATGAGCAGTTCTTC. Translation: CASSEAVDNEQFF.

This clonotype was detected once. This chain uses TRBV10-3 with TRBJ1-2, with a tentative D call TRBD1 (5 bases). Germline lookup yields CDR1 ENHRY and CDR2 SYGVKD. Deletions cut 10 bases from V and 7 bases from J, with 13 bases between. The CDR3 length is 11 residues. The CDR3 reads CATGTASGYTF. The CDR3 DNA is TGTGCCACCGGGACGGCGTCTGGCTACACCTTC.

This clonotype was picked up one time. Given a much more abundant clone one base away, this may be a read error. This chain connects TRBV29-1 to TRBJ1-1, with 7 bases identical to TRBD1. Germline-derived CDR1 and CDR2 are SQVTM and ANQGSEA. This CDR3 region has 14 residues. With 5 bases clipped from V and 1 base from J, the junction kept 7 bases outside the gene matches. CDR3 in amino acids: CSVRGRGSNTEAFF. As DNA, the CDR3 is TGCAGCGTTAGGGGCAGGGGGTCGAACACTGAAGCTTTCTTT.

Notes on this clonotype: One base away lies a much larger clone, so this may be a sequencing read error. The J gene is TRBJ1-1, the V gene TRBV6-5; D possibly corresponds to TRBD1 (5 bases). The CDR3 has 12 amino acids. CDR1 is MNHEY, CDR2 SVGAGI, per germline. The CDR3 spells CATGHRNTEALF. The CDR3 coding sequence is TGTGCCACCGGGCACAGGAACACTGAAGCTCTCTTT.

The CDR3 DNA is TGTGCCAGCAGCACGGGGGGGATCTACGAGCAGTACTTC. This codes for CASSTGGIYEQYF. This chain joins TRBV5-6 and TRBJ2-7; 8 bases are a match to TRBD2. V shed 4 bases and J 3 bases; nucleotides not matched to a gene: 3. Germline loops: CDR1 SGHDT, CDR2 YYEEEE. There are 13 residues in the CDR3.

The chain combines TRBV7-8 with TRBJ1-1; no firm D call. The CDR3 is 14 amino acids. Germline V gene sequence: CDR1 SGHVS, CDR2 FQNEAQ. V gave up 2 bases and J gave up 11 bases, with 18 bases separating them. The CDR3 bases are TGTGCCAGCAGCTTAATTATGGGCCAGAGAAAGGCTTTCTTT. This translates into CASSLIMGQRKAFF.

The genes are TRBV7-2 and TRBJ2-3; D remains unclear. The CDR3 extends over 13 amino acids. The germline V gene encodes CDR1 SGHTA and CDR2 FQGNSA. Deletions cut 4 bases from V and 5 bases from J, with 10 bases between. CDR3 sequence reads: CASSSQSRDTQYF. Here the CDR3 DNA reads TGTGCCAGCAGCTCCCAGTCGAGAGATACGCAGTATTTT.

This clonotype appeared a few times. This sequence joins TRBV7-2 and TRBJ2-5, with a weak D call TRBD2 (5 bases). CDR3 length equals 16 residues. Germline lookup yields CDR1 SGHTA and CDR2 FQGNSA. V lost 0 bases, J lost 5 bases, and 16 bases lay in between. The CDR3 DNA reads TGTGCCAGCAGCTTAGCCTTGGAGGCCCCGAGGGAGACCCAGTACTTC. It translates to CASSLALEAPRETQYF.

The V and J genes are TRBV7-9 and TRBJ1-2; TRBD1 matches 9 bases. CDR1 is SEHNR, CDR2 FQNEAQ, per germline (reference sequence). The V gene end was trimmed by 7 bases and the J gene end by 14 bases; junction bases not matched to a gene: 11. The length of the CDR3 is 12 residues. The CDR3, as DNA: TGTGCCAGCACCCCTGGGACAGGGTCGGGGACCTTC. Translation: CASTPGTGSGTF.

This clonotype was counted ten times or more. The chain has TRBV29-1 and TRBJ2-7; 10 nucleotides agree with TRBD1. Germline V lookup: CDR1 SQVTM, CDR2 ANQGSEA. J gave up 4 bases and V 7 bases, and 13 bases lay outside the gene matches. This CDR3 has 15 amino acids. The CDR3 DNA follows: TGCAGCGCCAGACTTGGGGGACAGGGGTTATACGAGCAGTACTTC. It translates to CSARLGGQGLYEQYF.